This T cell receptor (beta chain) appears in the sequencing data of a study of cytomegalovirus exposure and HLA in healthy donors. Regarding this clone: Its antigen is still unknown.

Study conclusions and caveats: HLA alleles showed associations with some 17,000 TCR beta sequences in a later analysis, at a 0.05 false discovery rate. Confirmation was obtained in vitro that a few CMV-associated chains are specific for CMV antigens. Listed as cytomegalovirus-associated were 150 to 200 TCR beta chains.

The germline gives CDR1 MDHEN, CDR2 SYDVKM. Germline trimming cut 9 bases from V and 6 bases from J; bases unmatched to any gene: 10. This CDR3 contains 14 residues. The PCR employed 60 Vbeta primers together with 13 Jbeta primers. Produced via immunoSEQ multiplex PCR; TCRdb's table is partial and in-frame only. Here the sample table reports around 44,000 clones. The source is a male donor in good health and CMV-seropositive. Sequencing was done on a sample of PBMCs. V gene TRBV28 combines with J gene TRBJ1-2; 10 bases agree with TRBD1. CDR3 region: CASSPTDRGNGYTF. The CDR3 nucleotides read TGTGCCAGTAGTCCGACGGACAGGGGGAATGGCTACACCTTC.